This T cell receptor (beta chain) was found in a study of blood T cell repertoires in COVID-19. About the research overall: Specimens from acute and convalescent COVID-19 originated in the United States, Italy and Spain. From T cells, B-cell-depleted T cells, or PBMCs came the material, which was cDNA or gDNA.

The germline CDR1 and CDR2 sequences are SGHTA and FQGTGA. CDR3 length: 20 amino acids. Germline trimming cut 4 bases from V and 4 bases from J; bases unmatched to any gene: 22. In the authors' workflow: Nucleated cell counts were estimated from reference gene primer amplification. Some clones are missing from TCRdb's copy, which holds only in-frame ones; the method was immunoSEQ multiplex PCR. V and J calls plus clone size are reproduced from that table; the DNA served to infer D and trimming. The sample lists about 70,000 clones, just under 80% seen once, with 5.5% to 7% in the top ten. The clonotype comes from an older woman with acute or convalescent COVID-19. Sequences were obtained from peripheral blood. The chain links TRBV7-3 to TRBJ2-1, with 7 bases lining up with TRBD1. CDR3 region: CASSSTNNPLRGGRYNEQFF. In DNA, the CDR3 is TGTGCCAGCAGCTCTACGAACAACCCTTTAAGAGGGGGCCGATACAATGAGCAGTTCTTC.